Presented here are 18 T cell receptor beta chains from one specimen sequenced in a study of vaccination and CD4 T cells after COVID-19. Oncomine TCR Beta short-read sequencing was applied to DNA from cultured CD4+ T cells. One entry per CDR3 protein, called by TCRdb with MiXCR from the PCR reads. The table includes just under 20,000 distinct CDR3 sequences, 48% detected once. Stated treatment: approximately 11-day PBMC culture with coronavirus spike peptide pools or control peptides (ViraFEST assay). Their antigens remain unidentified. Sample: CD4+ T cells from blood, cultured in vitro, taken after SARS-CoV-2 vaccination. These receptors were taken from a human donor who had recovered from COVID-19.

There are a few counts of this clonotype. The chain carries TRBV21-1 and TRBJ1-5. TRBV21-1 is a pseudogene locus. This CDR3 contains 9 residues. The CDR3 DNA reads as TGTGCCAGCGGCCAGCCCCAGCATTTT. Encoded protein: CASGQPQHF.

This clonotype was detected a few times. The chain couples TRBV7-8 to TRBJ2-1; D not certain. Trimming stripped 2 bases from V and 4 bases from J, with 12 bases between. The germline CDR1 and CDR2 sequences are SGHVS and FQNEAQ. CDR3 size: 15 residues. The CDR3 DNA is TGTGCCAGCAGCTTATCCGTGGGCACATACAATGAGCAGTTCTTC. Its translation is CASSLSVGTYNEQFF.

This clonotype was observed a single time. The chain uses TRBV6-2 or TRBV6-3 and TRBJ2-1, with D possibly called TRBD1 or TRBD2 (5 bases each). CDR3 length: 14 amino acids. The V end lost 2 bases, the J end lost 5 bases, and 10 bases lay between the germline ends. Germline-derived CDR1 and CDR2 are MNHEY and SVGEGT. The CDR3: CASSYGGTHNEQFF. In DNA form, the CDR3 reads TGTGCCAGCAGTTACGGGGGAACCCACAATGAGCAGTTCTTC.

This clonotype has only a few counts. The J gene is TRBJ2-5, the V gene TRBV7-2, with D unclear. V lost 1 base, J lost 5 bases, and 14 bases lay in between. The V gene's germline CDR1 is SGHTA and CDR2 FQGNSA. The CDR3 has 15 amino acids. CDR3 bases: TGTGCCAGCAGCTTAGTCTCCGTTCCCGGCGAGACCCAGTACTTC. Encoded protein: CASSLVSVPGETQYF.

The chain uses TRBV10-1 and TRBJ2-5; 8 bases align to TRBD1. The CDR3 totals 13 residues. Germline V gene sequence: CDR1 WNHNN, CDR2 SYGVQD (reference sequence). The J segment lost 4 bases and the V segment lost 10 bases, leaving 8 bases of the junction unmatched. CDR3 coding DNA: TGCGCCACCCAGGGGGCGAGGGGAGAGACCCAGTACTTC. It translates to CATQGARGETQYF.

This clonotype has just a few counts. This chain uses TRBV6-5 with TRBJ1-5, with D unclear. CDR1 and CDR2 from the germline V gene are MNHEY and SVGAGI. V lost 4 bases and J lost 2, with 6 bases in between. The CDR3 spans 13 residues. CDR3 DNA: TGTGCCAGCAGTTTGCAGGGCAATCAGCCCCAGCATTTT. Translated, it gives CASSLQGNQPQHF.

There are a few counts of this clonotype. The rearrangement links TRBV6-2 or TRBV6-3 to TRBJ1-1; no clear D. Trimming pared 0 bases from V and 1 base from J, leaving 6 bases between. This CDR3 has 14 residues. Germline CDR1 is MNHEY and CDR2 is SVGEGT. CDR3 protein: CASSYSPQNTEAFF. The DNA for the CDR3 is TGTGCCAGCAGTTACTCGCCGCAGAACACTGAAGCTTTCTTT.

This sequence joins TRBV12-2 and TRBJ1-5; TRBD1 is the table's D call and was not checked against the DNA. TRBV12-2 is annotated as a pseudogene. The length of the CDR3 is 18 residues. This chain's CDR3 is CASRPLGSRSGGNQPQHF. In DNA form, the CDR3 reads TGTGCAAGTCGCCCGTTAGGTTCACGTTCAGGGGGCAATCAGCCCCAGCATTTT.

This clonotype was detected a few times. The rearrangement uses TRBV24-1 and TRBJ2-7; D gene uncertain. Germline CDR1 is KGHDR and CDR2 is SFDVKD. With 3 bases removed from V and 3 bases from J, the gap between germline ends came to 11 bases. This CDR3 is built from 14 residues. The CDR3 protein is CATSDDLGGYEQYF. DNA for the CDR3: TGTGCCACCAGTGATGACCTCGGTGGCTACGAGCAGTACTTC.

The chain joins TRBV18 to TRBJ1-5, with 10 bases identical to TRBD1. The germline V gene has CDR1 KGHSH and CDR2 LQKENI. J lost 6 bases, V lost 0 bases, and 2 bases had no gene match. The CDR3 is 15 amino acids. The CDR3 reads CASSPPGQGIQPQHF. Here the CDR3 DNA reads TGTGCCAGCTCACCACCGGGACAGGGGATTCAGCCCCAGCATTTT.

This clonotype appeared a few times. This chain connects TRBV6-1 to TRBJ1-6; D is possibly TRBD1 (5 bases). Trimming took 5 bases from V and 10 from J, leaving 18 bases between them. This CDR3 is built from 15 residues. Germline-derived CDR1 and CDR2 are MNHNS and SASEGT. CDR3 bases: TGTGCCAGCAGTACCGGGACGGCGGGCGGATCACCCCTCCACTTT. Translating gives CASSTGTAGGSPLHF.

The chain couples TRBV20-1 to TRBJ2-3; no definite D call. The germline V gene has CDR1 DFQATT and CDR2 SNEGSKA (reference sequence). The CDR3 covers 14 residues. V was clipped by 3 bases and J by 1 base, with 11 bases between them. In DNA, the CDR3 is TGCAGTGCTAGTTACGCTACCGGCACAGATACGCAGTATTTT. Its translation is CSASYATGTDTQYF.

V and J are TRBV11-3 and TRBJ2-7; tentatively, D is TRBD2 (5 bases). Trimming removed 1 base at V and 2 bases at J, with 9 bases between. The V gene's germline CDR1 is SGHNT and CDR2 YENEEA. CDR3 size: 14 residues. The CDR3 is CASSLGTGPYEQYF. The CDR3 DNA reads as TGTGCCAGCAGCTTAGGGACTGGGCCCTACGAGCAGTACTTC. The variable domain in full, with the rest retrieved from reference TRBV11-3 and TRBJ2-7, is EAGVVQSPRYKIIEKKQPVAFWCNPISGHNTLYWYLQNLGQGPELLIRYENEEAVDDSQLPKDRFSAERLKGVDSTLKIQPAELGDSAVYLCASSLGTGPYEQYFGPGTRLTVT.

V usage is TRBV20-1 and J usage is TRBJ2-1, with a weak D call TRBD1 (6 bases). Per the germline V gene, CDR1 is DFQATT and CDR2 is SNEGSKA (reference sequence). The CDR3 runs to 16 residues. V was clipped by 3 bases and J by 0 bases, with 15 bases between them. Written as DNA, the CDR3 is TGCAGTGCTAGTGACAGGCGTAACAGCTCCTACAATGAGCAGTTCTTC. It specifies CSASDRRNSSYNEQFF.

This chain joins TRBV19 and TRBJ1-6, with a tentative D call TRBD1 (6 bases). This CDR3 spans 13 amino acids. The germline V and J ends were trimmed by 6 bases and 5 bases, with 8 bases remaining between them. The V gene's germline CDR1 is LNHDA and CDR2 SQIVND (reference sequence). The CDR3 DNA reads TGTGCCAGTAGCGACAGGAATAATTCACCCCTCCACTTT. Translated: CASSDRNNSPLHF.

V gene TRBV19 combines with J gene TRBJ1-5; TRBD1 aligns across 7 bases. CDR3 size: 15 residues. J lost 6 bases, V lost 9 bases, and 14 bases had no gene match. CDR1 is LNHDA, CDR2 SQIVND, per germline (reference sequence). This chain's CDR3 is CASRGTPSGGQPQHF. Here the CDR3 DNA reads TGTGCCAGCAGGGGGACCCCCTCAGGAGGTCAGCCCCAGCATTTT.

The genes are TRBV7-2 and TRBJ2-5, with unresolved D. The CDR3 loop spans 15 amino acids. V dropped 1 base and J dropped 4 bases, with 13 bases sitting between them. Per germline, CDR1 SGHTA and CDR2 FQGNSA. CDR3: CASSLVWSRGETQYF. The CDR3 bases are TGTGCCAGCAGCTTAGTTTGGTCTCGTGGAGAGACCCAGTACTTC.

The CDR3 here is CAWGSGETQYF. CDR3 DNA: TGTGCCTGGGGTTCTGGGGAGACCCAGTACTTC. The rearrangement uses TRBV30 and TRBJ2-5; no definite D call. V lost 5 bases and J 5 bases, leaving 9 bases between the germline ends. Germline-derived CDR1 and CDR2 are GTSNPN and SVGIG (reference sequence). This CDR3 spans 11 amino acids.